The sequence of this TCR beta chain was determined in a study of response to subunit inactivated influenza vaccine. Ten or more counts support this clonotype. The CDR3 totals 15 residues. The V end was cut by 5 bases, the J end by 5 bases, with 18 bases between. Germline V gene data show CDR1 as SEHNR and CDR2 as FQNEAQ (reference sequence). From the RT-PCR reads, TCRdb called clonotypes with MiXCR, one entry per CDR3 protein. The sample contains hundreds of thousands of distinct CDR3 sequences, over 11% of which appear only once. This chain joins TRBV7-9 and TRBJ1-2, with D maybe TRBD1 (6 bases). The source material was PBMCs from blood, sampled 14 to 15 days before vaccination. The clonotype originates from a man in his forties or fifties who received an inactivated influenza vaccine. In DNA form, the CDR3 reads TGTGCCAGCAGCCCCTGGACAGCATCAGAGTATGGCTACACCTTC. This translates into CASSPWTASEYGYTF.